Presented here are 14 T cell receptor beta chains from one specimen sequenced in a study of early T cells in non-severe SARS-CoV-2 infection. TCRdb reprocessed the 5' RACE reads with MiXCR, giving one entry per CDR3 protein. The table includes tens of thousands of distinct CDR3 sequences, 7% to 10% detected once. Source material: whole blood. These TCRs come from an adult who was a healthcare worker with PCR-confirmed SARS-CoV-2 infection or an uninfected control (not recorded which).

At least ten counts were recorded for this clonotype. The gene calls are TRBV3-1 and TRBJ2-3; TRBD2 might be the D (6 bases). Trimming took 1 base from V and 3 from J, leaving 8 bases between them. The CDR3 has 14 residues. The germline CDR1 and CDR2 sequences are LGHDT and YNNKEL (reference sequence). In DNA form, the CDR3 reads TGTGCCAGCAGCCAAGGGGCGGGGACAGATACGCAGTATTTT. This gives the protein CASSQGAGTDTQYF.

This chain uses TRBV5-1 with TRBJ1-6, with no clear D. The V gene's germline CDR1 is SGHRS and CDR2 YFSETQ. The CDR3 loop spans 15 amino acids. V was clipped by 0 bases and J by 6 bases, with 10 bases between them. The CDR3 nucleotides are TGCGCCAGCAGCTTGGCCTTGGGTCTTAATTCACCCCTCCACTTT. Translation: CASSLALGLNSPLHF. Drawing the rest from reference TRBV5-1 and TRBJ1-6, the complete variable domain is KAGVTQTPRYLIKTRGQQVTLSCSPISGHRSVSWYQQTPGQGLQFLFEYFSETQRNKGNFPGRFSGRQFSNSRSEMNVSTLELGDSALYLCASSLALGLNSPLHFGNGTRLTVT.

The V gene is TRBV7-9, the J gene TRBJ1-3, with D unresolved. Trimming cost V 1 base and J 1 base, with 8 bases left between them. From germline, CDR1 is SEHNR and CDR2 FQNEAQ (reference sequence). The CDR3 is 15 amino acids. This chain's CDR3 is CASSLDSVSGNTIYF. CDR3 nucleotides: TGTGCCAGCAGCTTAGACAGCGTATCTGGAAACACCATATATTTT.

This clonotype was picked up many times. The chain combines TRBV29-1 with TRBJ2-4; TRBD1 matches at 8 bases. The junction had 13 bases not matched to a gene; V was cut back by 5 bases and J by 4 bases. Germline CDR1 reads SQVTM; CDR2 reads ANQGSEA. This CDR3 has 16 residues. CDR3 region: CSVSPRQGARKNIQYF. Written as DNA, the CDR3 is TGCAGCGTTTCCCCCCGGCAGGGGGCGAGGAAAAACATTCAGTACTTC.

The chain employs TRBV18 and TRBJ1-2; D unresolved. Germline V gene data show CDR1 as KGHSH and CDR2 as LQKENI. The CDR3 extends over 15 amino acids. Trimming removed 3 bases from V and 2 bases from J, with 13 bases in between. The CDR3 region has the DNA TGTGCCAGCTCACCCCTGACCGGACCCAACTATGGCTACACCTTC. It translates to CASSPLTGPNYGYTF.

This clonotype was observed at least ten times. The chain has TRBV15 and TRBJ2-1; D ambiguous. The germline V and J ends were trimmed by 8 bases and 10 bases, with 15 bases remaining between them. This CDR3 has 12 amino acids. Germline V gene sequence: CDR1 LNHNV, CDR2 YYDKDF (reference sequence). The CDR3 nucleotides are TGTGCCACCGGAGTCCCTCTCAGGGAGCAGTTCTTC. Its translation is CATGVPLREQFF.

This clonotype was seen only a few times. The genes are TRBV13 and TRBJ2-7; tentative D call: TRBD2 (5 bases). V was cut by 0 bases and J by 9 bases, with 21 bases left in between. Germline V gives CDR1 PRHDT, CDR2 FYEKMQ (reference sequence). The CDR3 loop spans 16 amino acids. CDR3 nucleotide sequence: TGTGCCAGCAGCTTAGGAGCGGAGGTACAGACAAAGGGGCAGTACTTC. This sequence encodes CASSLGAEVQTKGQYF.

Many counts were recorded for this clonotype. This chain links TRBV29-1 with TRBJ2-7; 7 nucleotides line up with TRBD2. From germline, CDR1 is SQVTM and CDR2 ANQGSEA. Trimming cost V 4 bases and J 2 bases; bases outside gene matches: 11. The CDR3 consists of 15 residues. The CDR3 sequence: CSVAPAGLRTYEQYF. In DNA, the CDR3 is TGCAGCGTTGCCCCTGCGGGACTAAGGACCTACGAGCAGTACTTC.

The chain joins TRBV30 to TRBJ1-1; D ambiguous. The CDR3 loop spans 13 amino acids. CDR1 GTSNPN and CDR2 SVGIG come from the germline V gene (reference sequence). Trimming pared 8 bases from V and 5 bases from J, leaving 18 bases between. This CDR3 reads CAKTATQGTEAFF. As DNA, the CDR3 is TGTGCCAAAACGGCCACCCAAGGGACTGAAGCTTTCTTT. The complete variable domain, with remaining parts taken from reference TRBV30 and TRBJ1-1, reads SQTIHQWPATLVQPVGSPLSLECTVEGTSNPNLYWYRQAAGRGLQLLFYSVGIGQISSEVPQNLSASRPQDRQFILSSKKLLLSDSGFYLCAKTATQGTEAFFGQGTRLTVV.

This clonotype was recorded a few times. CDR3 region: CASSPTRPSTDTQYF. CDR3 in DNA: TGTGCCAGCTCACCAACCAGACCTAGCACAGATACGCAGTATTTT. This chain connects TRBV18 to TRBJ2-3; D gene unclear. The V end lost 2 bases, the J end lost 0 bases, and 9 bases lay between the germline ends. This CDR3 contains 15 residues. Germline V gene sequence: CDR1 KGHSH, CDR2 LQKENI.

The J gene is TRBJ2-7, the V gene TRBV29-1; D may be TRBD2 (5 bases). The CDR3 is 13 amino acids. CDR1 is SQVTM, CDR2 ANQGSEA, per germline. The V end was cut by 7 bases, the J end by 5 bases, with 18 bases between. Here the CDR3 DNA reads TGCAGCGCAACGAGGGTCTCGGGTGACGAGCAGTACTTC. It specifies CSATRVSGDEQYF.

This chain connects TRBV20-1 to TRBJ1-1; D unclear. The CDR3 sequence is 12 residues long. Germline V gene data show CDR1 as DFQATT and CDR2 as SNEGSKA (reference sequence). V was cut by 6 bases and J by 4 bases, with 12 bases left in between. CDR3 nucleotides: TGCAGTGCCCAACAATCCGTCACTGAAGCTTTCTTT. As protein: CSAQQSVTEAFF.

CDR3 sequence: CASSQGSNEQFF. For the CDR3, the DNA is TGTGCCAGCTCCCAGGGTTCCAATGAGCAGTTCTTC. The chain has TRBV6-1 and TRBJ2-1, with D maybe TRBD1 (5 bases). CDR1 is MNHNS, CDR2 SASEGT, per germline. The CDR3 loop spans 12 amino acids. Trimming stripped 8 bases from V and 6 bases from J, with 11 bases between.

This clonotype was seen repeatedly, ten times or more. The chain combines TRBV3-1 with TRBJ2-7; D is possibly TRBD2 (5 bases). V shed 4 bases and J shed 0 bases, with 13 bases lying between them. The CDR3 is 15 amino acids. Germline-derived CDR1 and CDR2 are LGHDT and YNNKEL (reference sequence). CDR3 DNA: TGTGCCAGCAGCCGAGCCGGGATTACCTCCTACGAGCAGTACTTC. Residues: CASSRAGITSYEQYF.